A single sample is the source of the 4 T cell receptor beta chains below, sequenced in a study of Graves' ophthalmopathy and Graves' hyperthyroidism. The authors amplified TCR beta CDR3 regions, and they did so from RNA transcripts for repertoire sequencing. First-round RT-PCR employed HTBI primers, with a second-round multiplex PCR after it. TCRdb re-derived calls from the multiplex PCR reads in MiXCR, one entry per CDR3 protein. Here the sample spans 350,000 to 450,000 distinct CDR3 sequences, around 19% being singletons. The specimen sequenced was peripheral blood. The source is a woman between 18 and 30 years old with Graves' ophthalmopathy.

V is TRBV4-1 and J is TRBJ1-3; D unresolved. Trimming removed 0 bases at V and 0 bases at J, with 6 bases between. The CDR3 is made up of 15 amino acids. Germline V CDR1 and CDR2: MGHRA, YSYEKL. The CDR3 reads CASSQEEVSGNTIYF. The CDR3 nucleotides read TGCGCCAGCAGCCAAGAAGAGGTCTCTGGAAACACCATATATTTT.

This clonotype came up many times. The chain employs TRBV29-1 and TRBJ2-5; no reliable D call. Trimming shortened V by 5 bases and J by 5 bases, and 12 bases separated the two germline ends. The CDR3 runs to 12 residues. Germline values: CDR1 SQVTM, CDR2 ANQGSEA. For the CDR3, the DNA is TGCAGCGTTTTTATCAAGAGGGAGACCCAGTACTTC. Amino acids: CSVFIKRETQYF.

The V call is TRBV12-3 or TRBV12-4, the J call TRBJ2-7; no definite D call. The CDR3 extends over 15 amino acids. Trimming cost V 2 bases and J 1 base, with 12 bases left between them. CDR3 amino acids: CASSLFVAGSYEQYF. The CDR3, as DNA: TGTGCCAGCAGTTTATTTGTAGCCGGGTCCTACGAGCAGTACTTC.

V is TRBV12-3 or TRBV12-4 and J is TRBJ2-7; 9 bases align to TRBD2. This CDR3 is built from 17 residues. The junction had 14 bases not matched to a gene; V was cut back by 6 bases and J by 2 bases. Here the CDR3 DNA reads TGTGCCAGCAGCTCGATCGAACTAGCGGGTACCACCTACGAGCAGTACTTC. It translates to CASSSIELAGTTYEQYF.